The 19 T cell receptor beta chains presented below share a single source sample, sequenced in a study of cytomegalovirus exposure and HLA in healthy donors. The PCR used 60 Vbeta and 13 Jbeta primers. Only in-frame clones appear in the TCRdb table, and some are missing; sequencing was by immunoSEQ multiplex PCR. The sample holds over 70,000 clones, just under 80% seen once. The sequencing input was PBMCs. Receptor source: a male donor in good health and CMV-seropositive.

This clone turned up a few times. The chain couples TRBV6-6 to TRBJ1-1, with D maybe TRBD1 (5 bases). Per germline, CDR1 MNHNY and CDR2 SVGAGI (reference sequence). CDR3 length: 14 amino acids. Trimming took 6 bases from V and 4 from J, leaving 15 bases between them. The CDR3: CASSPYIGATEAFF. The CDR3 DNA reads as TGTGCCAGCAGCCCCTATATAGGGGCCACTGAAGCTTTCTTT.

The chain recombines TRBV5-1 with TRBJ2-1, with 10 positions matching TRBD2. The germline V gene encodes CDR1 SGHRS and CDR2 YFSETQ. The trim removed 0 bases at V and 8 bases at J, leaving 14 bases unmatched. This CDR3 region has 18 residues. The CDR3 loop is CASSLARGTSGINDEQFF. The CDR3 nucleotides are TGCGCCAGCAGCTTGGCTCGGGGTACTAGCGGGATCAACGATGAGCAGTTCTTC.

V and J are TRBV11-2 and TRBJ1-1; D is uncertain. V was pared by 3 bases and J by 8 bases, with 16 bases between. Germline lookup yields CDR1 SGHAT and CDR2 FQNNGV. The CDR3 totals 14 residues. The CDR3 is CASSFQVSPGEAFF. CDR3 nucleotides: TGTGCCAGCAGCTTCCAGGTTTCCCCCGGAGAAGCTTTCTTT. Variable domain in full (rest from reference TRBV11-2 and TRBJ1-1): EAGVAQSPRYKIIEKRQSVAFWCNPISGHATLYWYQQILGQGPKLLIQFQNNGVVDDSQLPKDRFSAERLKGVDSTLKIQPAKLEDSAVYLCASSFQVSPGEAFFGQGTRLTVV.

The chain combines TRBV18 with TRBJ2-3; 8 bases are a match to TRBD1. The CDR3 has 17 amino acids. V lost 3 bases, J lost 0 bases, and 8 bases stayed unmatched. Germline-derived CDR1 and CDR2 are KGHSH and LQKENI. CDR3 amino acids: CASSPQGQVRSTDTQYF. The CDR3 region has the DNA TGTGCCAGCTCACCTCAGGGACAGGTCAGGAGCACAGATACGCAGTATTTT.

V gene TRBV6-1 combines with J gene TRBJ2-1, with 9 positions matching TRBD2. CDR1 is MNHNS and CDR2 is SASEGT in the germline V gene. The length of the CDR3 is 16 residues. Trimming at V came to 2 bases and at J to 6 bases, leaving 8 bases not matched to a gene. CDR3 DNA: TGTGCCAGCAGTGAATCTTTAGCGGGAGTGTTCAATGAGCAGTTCTTC. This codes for CASSESLAGVFNEQFF.

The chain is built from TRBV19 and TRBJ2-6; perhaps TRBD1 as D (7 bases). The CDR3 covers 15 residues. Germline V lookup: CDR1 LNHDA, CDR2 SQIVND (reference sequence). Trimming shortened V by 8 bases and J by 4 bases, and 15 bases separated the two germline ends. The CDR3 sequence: CASSRGAAGANVLTF. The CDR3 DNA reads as TGTGCCAGTTCCAGGGGGGCGGCGGGGGCCAACGTCCTGACTTTC.

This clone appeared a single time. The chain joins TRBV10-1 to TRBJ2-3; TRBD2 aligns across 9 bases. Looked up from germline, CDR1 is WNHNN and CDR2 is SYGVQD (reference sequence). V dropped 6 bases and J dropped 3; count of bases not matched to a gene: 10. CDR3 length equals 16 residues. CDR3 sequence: CASSPLRGGQTDTQYF. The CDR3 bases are TGCGCCAGCAGCCCCCTGCGGGGGGGGCAGACAGATACGCAGTATTTT.

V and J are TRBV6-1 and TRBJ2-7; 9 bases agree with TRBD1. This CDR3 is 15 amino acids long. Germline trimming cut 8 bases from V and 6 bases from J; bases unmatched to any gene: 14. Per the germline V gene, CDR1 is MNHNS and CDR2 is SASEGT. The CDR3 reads CASVTGQGSPGEQYF. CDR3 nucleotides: TGTGCCAGCGTTACAGGACAGGGGTCCCCTGGCGAGCAGTACTTC.

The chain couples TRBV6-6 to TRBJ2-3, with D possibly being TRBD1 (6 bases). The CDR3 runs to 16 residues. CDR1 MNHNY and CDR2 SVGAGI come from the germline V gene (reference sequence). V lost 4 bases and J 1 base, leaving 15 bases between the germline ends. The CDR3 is CASSSPQGVGTDTQYF. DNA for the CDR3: TGTGCCAGCAGTTCTCCACAGGGAGTTGGCACAGATACGCAGTATTTT.

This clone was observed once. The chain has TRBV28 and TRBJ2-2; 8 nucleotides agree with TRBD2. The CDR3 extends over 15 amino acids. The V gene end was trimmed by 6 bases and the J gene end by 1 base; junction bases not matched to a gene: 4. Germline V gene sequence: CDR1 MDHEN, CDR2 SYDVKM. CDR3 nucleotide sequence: TGTGCCAGCAGGTTAGCGGGAAGGAACACCGGGGAGCTGTTTTTT. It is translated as CASRLAGRNTGELFF.

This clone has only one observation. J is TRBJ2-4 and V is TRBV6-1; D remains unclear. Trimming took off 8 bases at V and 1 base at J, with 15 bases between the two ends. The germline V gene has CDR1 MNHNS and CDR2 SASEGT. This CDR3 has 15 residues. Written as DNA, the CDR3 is TGTGCCAGCCTACTTGGCGAGACTGCCAAAAACATTCAGTACTTC. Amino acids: CASLLGETAKNIQYF.

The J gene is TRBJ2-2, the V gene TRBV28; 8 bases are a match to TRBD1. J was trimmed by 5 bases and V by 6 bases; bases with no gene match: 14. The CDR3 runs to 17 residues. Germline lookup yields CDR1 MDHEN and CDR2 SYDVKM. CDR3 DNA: TGTGCCAGCAGACCGGACAGGGTGGGGTTGGGAACCGGGGAGCTGTTTTTT. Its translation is CASRPDRVGLGTGELFF.

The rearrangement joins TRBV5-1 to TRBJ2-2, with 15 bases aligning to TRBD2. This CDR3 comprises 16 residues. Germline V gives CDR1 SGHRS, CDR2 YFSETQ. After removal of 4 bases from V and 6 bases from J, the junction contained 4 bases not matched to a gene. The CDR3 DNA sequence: TGCGCCAGCAGCCCGGGACTAGCGGGAGGAGCCGGGGAGCTGTTTTTT. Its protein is CASSPGLAGGAGELFF. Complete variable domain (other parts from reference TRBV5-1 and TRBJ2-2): KAGVTQTPRYLIKTRGQQVTLSCSPISGHRSVSWYQQTPGQGLQFLFEYFSETQRNKGNFPGRFSGRQFSNSRSEMNVSTLELGDSALYLCASSPGLAGGAGELFFGEGSRLTVL.

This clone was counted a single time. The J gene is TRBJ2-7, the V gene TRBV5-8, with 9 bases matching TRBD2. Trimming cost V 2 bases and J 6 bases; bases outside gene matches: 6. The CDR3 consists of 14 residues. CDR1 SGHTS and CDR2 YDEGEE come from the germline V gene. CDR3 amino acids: CASSFGGRASEQYF. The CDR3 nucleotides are TGTGCCAGCAGCTTCGGCGGGAGGGCCTCCGAGCAGTACTTC.

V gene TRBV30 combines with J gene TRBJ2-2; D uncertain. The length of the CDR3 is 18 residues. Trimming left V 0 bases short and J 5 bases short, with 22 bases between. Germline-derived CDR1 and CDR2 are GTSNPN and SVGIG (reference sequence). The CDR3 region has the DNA TGTGCCTGGAGTGTACCCGACTGGTTATTATCTGGAACCGGGGAGCTGTTTTTT. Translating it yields CAWSVPDWLLSGTGELFF.

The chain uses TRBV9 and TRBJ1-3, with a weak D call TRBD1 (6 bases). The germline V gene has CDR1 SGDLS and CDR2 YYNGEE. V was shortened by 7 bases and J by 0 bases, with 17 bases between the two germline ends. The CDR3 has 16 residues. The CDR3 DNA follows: TGTGCCAGCGGACAGTGGGGGAGTAACTCTGGAAACACCATATATTTT. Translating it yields CASGQWGSNSGNTIYF.

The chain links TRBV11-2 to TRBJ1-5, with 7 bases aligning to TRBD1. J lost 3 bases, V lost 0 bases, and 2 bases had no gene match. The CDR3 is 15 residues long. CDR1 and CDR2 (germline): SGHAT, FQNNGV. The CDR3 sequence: CASSLEGGYNQPQHF. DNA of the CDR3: TGTGCCAGCAGCTTAGAAGGGGGCTACAATCAGCCCCAGCATTTT.

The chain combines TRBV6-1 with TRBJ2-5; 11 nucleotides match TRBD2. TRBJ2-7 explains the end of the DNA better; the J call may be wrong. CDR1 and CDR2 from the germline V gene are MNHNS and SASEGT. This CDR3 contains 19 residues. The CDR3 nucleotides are TGTGCCAGCAGTGAAGTTATGACTAGCGGGATAATCGCTTCCTACGAGCAGTACTTC. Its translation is CASSEVMTSGIIASYEQYF.

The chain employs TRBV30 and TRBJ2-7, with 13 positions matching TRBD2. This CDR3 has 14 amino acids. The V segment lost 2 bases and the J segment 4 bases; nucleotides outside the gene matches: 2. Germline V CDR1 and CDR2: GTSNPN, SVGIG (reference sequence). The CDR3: CAWSWTSGSYEQYF. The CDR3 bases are TGTGCCTGGAGTTGGACTAGCGGGAGTTACGAGCAGTACTTC.